This is a list of T cell receptor beta chains from one sample in a study of T cells in Graves' hyperthyroidism and ophthalmopathy. TCRdb called the multiplex PCR reads again in MiXCR, with one record for every CDR3 protein. The table records roughly 360,000 distinct CDR3 sequences, approximately 13% of them present only once. The sample comprised blood. The receptors originated from a man aged 25-45 years with Graves' hyperthyroidism that later progressed to Graves' ophthalmopathy. The CDR3 runs from the conserved cysteine through the conserved F or W. Fields, in order: V gene, clone size, D gene, J gene, CDR3 protein, CDR3 DNA. A D gene is named only where the DNA matches it firmly. Expanded clones get a size class; other rows say once, few or many, or leave the size out.

>TRBV12-3/TRBV12-4|many|-|TRBJ2-4
CASTHTGAKNIQYF
TGTGCCAGCACCCACACGGGAGCCAAAAACATTCAGTACTTC
>TRBV28|many|TRBD1|TRBJ1-2
CASSKTDRGLQGYTF
TGTGCCAGCAGCAAAACGGACAGGGGACTTCAGGGCTACACCTTC
>TRBV11-3|many|TRBD1|TRBJ2-2
CASSPPPDRGLGGELFF
TGTGCCAGCAGCCCCCCCCCAGACAGGGGGCTTGGCGGGGAGCTGTTTTTT
>TRBV4-1|few|-|TRBJ1-1
CASSPYGGRGVTMNTEAFF
TGCGCCAGCAGCCCCTACGGGGGTCGGGGGGTAACTATGAACACTGAAGCTTTCTTT
>TRBV2|many|-|TRBJ2-5
CASSEWRQETQYF
TGTGCCAGCAGTGAATGGCGCCAAGAGACCCAGTACTTC
>TRBV2|many|TRBD1|TRBJ2-5
CASSEPGQNWETQYF
TGTGCCAGCAGTGAGCCGGGACAGAATTGGGAGACCCAGTACTTC
>TRBV7-8|-|-|TRBJ1-5
CASARGGWGNQPQHF
TGTGCCAGCGCGAGGGGGGGTTGGGGCAATCAGCCCCAGCATTTT
>TRBV7-3|many|TRBD1|TRBJ2-2
CASSLTAGGTGELFF
TGTGCCAGCAGCTTAACGGCAGGGGGCACCGGGGAGCTGTTTTTT
>TRBV15|-|-|TRBJ1-6
CATSRTQQGYPLHF
TGTGCCACCAGCAGAACCCAACAAGGGTACCCCCTCCACTTT
>TRBV5-1|-|-|TRBJ2-5
CASSSGPVDQETQYF
TGCGCCAGCAGCTCCGGGCCTGTAGACCAAGAGACCCAGTACTTC
>TRBV29-1|few|TRBD1|TRBJ2-7
CSVPGQGAPLEQYF
TGCAGCGTTCCTGGGCAGGGGGCGCCTCTCGAGCAGTACTTC
>TRBV11-2|few|TRBD2|TRBJ2-2
CACSLEPVAGDTGELFF
TGTGCCTGCAGCTTAGAGCCGGTAGCGGGGGACACCGGGGAGCTGTTTTTT
>TRBV12-3/TRBV12-4|few|-|TRBJ2-7
CASSPTGHEQYF
TGTGCCAGCAGCCCAACAGGGCACGAGCAGTACTTC
>TRBV6-4|-|-|TRBJ1-6
CASSDQSSYNSPLHF
TGTGCCAGCAGTGACCAGAGCTCCTATAATTCACCCCTCCACTTT
>TRBV4-2|few|-|TRBJ1-2
CASSDVGRLNYGYTF
TGTGCCAGCAGCGATGTCGGACGGCTTAACTATGGCTACACCTTC
>TRBV28|few|TRBD2|TRBJ2-7
CASSVGASGAFEQYF
TGTGCCAGCAGTGTGGGGGCTAGCGGGGCCTTTGAGCAGTACTTC
>TRBV25-1|-|TRBD1|TRBJ2-3
CASSAGTGWSDTQYF
TGTGCCAGCAGTGCGGGGACAGGGTGGTCAGATACGCAGTATTTT
>TRBV5-1|-|TRBD1|TRBJ2-3
CASSLMRQGGTDTQYF
TGCGCCAGCAGCTTAATGAGACAGGGGGGCACAGATACGCAGTATTTT
>TRBV12-3/TRBV12-4|many|TRBD1|TRBJ2-1
CASRGDRVRDEQFF
TGTGCCAGCAGGGGGGACAGGGTTAGAGATGAGCAGTTCTTC
>TRBV7-2|many|TRBD1|TRBJ1-2
CASSLTGVGANYGYTF
TGTGCCAGCAGCTTAACAGGGGTCGGAGCTAACTATGGCTACACCTTC
>TRBV12-3/TRBV12-4|once|TRBD1|TRBJ1-4
CASRMGQGAPETEKLFF
TGTGCCAGCAGAATGGGACAGGGGGCGCCTGAAACAGAAAAACTGTTTTTT
>TRBV12-3/TRBV12-4|many|-|TRBJ2-3
CASSYFSGTDTQYF
TGTGCCAGCAGTTATTTTAGCGGCACAGATACGCAGTATTTT
>TRBV7-9|many|TRBD2|TRBJ2-5
CASSPRTSGGRWDQETQYF
TGTGCCAGCAGCCCCCGGACTAGCGGGGGAAGGTGGGACCAAGAGACCCAGTACTTC
>TRBV15|-|TRBD1|TRBJ2-7
CATSRGTGGFDEQYF
TGTGCCACCAGCAGAGGGACAGGGGGCTTCGACGAGCAGTACTTC
>TRBV7-2|many|TRBD1|TRBJ1-2
CASSSRDRVYGYTF
TGTGCCAGCAGCTCTCGGGACAGGGTCTATGGCTACACCTTC
>TRBV6-1|few|-|TRBJ1-4
CASSEGPWGEKLFF
TGTGCCAGCAGTGAAGGACCCTGGGGTGAAAAACTGTTTTTT
>TRBV12-3/TRBV12-4|many|TRBD1|TRBJ1-2
CASSFGQGAGGYTF
TGTGCCAGCAGCTTCGGACAGGGGGCTGGCGGCTACACCTTC
>TRBV19|many|TRBD1|TRBJ1-2
CASTPGQDYGYTF
TGTGCCAGTACCCCGGGACAGGACTATGGCTACACCTTC
>TRBV5-1|few|-|TRBJ2-7
CASSGSFLDEQYF
TGCGCCAGCTCCGGGTCGTTTCTCGACGAGCAGTACTTC
>TRBV20-1|few|-|TRBJ1-2
CSTTGSFWYGYTF
TGCAGTACTACAGGGTCATTTTGGTATGGCTACACCTTC
>TRBV6-1|-|-|TRBJ1-5
CASTRGSSLSNQPQHF
TGTGCCAGCACGAGGGGGAGTTCTTTAAGCAATCAGCCCCAGCATTTT
>TRBV12-3/TRBV12-4|many|-|TRBJ2-7
CASRHSSRNEQYF
TGTGCCAGCAGACACAGTAGTAGGAACGAGCAGTACTTC
>TRBV7-7|many|TRBD2|TRBJ2-1
CASSRSPPGLARNEQFF
TGTGCTAGCAGCCGATCCCCACCGGGACTAGCGAGGAATGAGCAGTTCTTC
>TRBV5-1|-|-|TRBJ1-2
CASSDGPVSGYTF
TGCGCCAGCTCGGACGGCCCCGTTAGCGGCTACACCTTC
>TRBV2|many|-|TRBJ1-2
CASSENFGGGYTF
TGTGCCAGCAGTGAAAATTTTGGGGGTGGCTACACCTTC
>TRBV11-3|-|-|TRBJ2-7
CASSPESGYEQYF
TGTGCCAGCAGCCCCGAGAGCGGTTACGAGCAGTACTTC
>TRBV5-6|few|-|TRBJ2-2
CASSWGPPENTGELFF
TGTGCCAGCAGCTGGGGACCCCCGGAAAACACCGGGGAGCTGTTTTTT
>TRBV5-6|many|-|TRBJ2-3
CASSPGTTDTQYF
TGTGCCAGCAGCCCCGGGACAACAGATACGCAGTATTTT
>TRBV13|few|-|TRBJ2-3
CASSLKQGLTDTQYF
TGTGCCAGCAGCTTAAAGCAGGGACTCACAGATACGCAGTATTTT
>TRBV5-1|many|TRBD1|TRBJ1-1
CASSFQTGAYEAFF
TGCGCCAGCAGCTTTCAGACAGGGGCGTATGAAGCTTTCTTT
>TRBV7-9|many|-|TRBJ1-2
CASSGQDAGAGDYGYTF
TGTGCCAGCAGCGGTCAAGATGCGGGGGCAGGGGACTATGGCTACACCTTC
>TRBV30|-|-|TRBJ2-2
CAYAGYTGELFF
TGTGCATATGCAGGGTACACCGGGGAGCTGTTTTTT
>TRBV3-1|-|-|TRBJ1-1
CASSGSGLGTEAFF
TGTGCCAGCAGCGGGTCGGGCCTGGGGACTGAAGCTTTCTTT
>TRBV20-1|-|-|TRBJ2-5
CSAPELVGGETQYF
TGCAGTGCTCCCGAGCTAGTGGGGGGAGAGACCCAGTACTTC
>TRBV5-1|-|TRBD1|TRBJ2-5
CASSRDRRIQETQYF
TGCGCCAGCAGCCGGGACAGGAGGATACAAGAGACCCAGTACTTC
>TRBV7-8|many|TRBD1|TRBJ1-6
CASSPTGSNSPLHF
TGTGCCAGCAGCCCGACAGGGTCTAATTCACCCCTCCACTTT
>TRBV9|-|TRBD1|TRBJ2-5
CASSPRPGQQETQYF
TGTGCCAGCAGCCCTCGACCGGGACAGCAAGAGACCCAGTACTTC
>TRBV11-2|-|TRBD2|TRBJ2-1
CASSLDVRLAGTNEQFF
TGTGCCAGCAGCTTAGATGTACGGCTAGCGGGTACCAATGAGCAGTTCTTC
>TRBV11-2|-|TRBD2|TRBJ2-1
CASSPIRAGGDNEQFF
TGTGCCAGCTCGCCCATCCGGGCGGGGGGGGACAATGAGCAGTTCTTC
>TRBV5-6|many|-|TRBJ2-2
CASSFGSGTGELFF
TGTGCCAGCAGCTTTGGATCGGGCACCGGGGAGCTGTTTTTT
>TRBV6-2/TRBV6-3|-|TRBD1|TRBJ2-3
CASLQGALTDTQYF
TGTGCCAGCCTACAGGGGGCTTTGACAGATACGCAGTATTTT
>TRBV7-9|many|-|TRBJ2-3
CASSYLGTPSTDTQYF
TGTGCCAGCAGCTACCTCGGGACACCAAGCACAGATACGCAGTATTTT
>TRBV4-1|few|-|TRBJ1-5
CASSQTGPYSNQPQHF
TGCGCCAGCAGCCAAACAGGGCCTTATAGCAATCAGCCCCAGCATTTT
>TRBV5-1|once|-|TRBJ2-1
CASSLGGGLTYNEQFF
TGCGCCAGCAGCTTGGGTGGGGGGCTCACCTACAATGAGCAGTTCTTC
>TRBV6-2/TRBV6-3|few|-|TRBJ2-1
CASVLGGSYNEQFF
TGTGCCAGCGTCCTCGGGGGCTCCTACAATGAGCAGTTCTTC
>TRBV13|-|TRBD1|TRBJ1-5
CASSLGLAGGPYSNQPQHF
TGTGCCAGCAGCTTAGGATTGGCAGGGGGCCCATATAGCAATCAGCCCCAGCATTTT
>TRBV20-1|many|-|TRBJ2-1
CSARRHLSYNEQFF
TGCAGTGCTAGGAGACACTTATCCTACAATGAGCAGTTCTTC
>TRBV4-1|few|-|TRBJ2-1
CASSQDPEGAKYNEQFF
TGCGCCAGCAGCCAAGATCCGGAGGGGGCGAAATACAATGAGCAGTTCTTC
>TRBV30|many|-|TRBJ1-5
CAWSGGGDQPQHF
TGTGCCTGGAGCGGGGGAGGTGATCAGCCCCAGCATTTT